This paragraph reports one TCR beta chain. What it binds is not known. The source of the sample is a study of response to subunit inactivated influenza vaccine. The length of the CDR3 is 15 residues. Germline V gene sequence: CDR1 MNHNS, CDR2 SASEGT. Trimming shortened V by 6 bases and J by 6 bases, and 20 bases separated the two germline ends. TCRdb re-derived calls from the RT-PCR reads in MiXCR, one entry per CDR3 protein. The profile covers over 800,000 distinct CDR3 sequences, with approximately 22% appearing a single time and about a tenth taken by the ten largest. Regarding the study as a whole: Authors suggested seasonal influenza vaccinations each recruit few new T cells.

The source material was PBMCs from blood, sampled less than 6 days after vaccination. The sequence came from a man between 45 and 60 years old who received an inactivated influenza vaccine. V and J are TRBV6-1 and TRBJ1-2, with D maybe TRBD1 (6 bases). This CDR3 reads CASSAILTGFHGYTF. The CDR3 DNA reads as TGTGCCAGCAGCGCCATATTGACAGGTTTTCATGGCTACACCTTC.